The source of this T cell receptor beta chain is a study of shared clonotypes between healthy human individuals. Study summary: Three plates each covered CD4 naive and memory; CD8 naive two, CD8 memory one. Study findings and constraints: Across a handful of donors, naive CD4 shared 5% to 6.5%, naive CD8 more than 3%, memory CD4 roughly 2.4%, memory CD8 0.4% to 0.5%. Researchers sampled only blood; tissue repertoires likely differ. Generally, naive subsets (rather than memory subsets) showed larger estimated richness.

Clones were read by immunoSEQ multiplex PCR, and TCRdb kept only the in-frame ones, dropping some. Here the sample spans around 1.6 million clones, 95% to 99% being singletons. The CDR3 contains 16 residues. CDR1 is KGHSH and CDR2 is LQKENI in the germline V gene. The V segment lost 6 bases and the J segment 4 bases; nucleotides outside the gene matches: 10. As regards this clone: Its target is not known.

This chain uses TRBV18 with TRBJ2-3, with 10 bases fitting TRBD2. The receptor was isolated from a man aged 25-45 years in good health. Sequenced: naive CD4+ T cells sorted from blood. Subset denoted: CD45RA+ positively selected. The CDR3 coding sequence is TGTGCCAGCTCTCATCCACAGGGACTAGCGTCAGATACGCAGTATTTT. It translates to CASSHPQGLASDTQYF.